This T cell receptor (beta chain) was recovered during a study of blood T cell repertoires in COVID-19 (dated by TCRdb to 2020 to 2021). In terms of the full investigation: Collaborator samples came from the United States, Italy and Spain and covered acute and convalescent phases of COVID-19. The material from the prospective study consisted of cDNA or gDNA derived from T cells, B-cell-depleted T cells, or PBMCs. The dataset comprised deeply sampled blood TCRbeta repertoires from subjects exposed to, actively infected with, or recovered from COVID-19. The repertoires were released in a freely available public database intended as a resource for research on the immune response to SARS-CoV-2. The samples were drawn from two sources: the first 160 participants of the ongoing ImmuneRACE study, and 1,254 subjects contributed by 6 global collaborators. The sample metadata nearly always contained a de-identified subject ID, COVID-19 status, age in years and sex. Where HLA class I and class II types were available, the types were taken from metadata supplied by the sample provider, not from assay-based typing.

Whole blood was collected in K2EDTA tubes by collaborating institutions according to the institutions' own protocols. Collaborator samples were shipped for TCRbeta analysis as frozen whole blood, isolated PBMCs, or DNA extracted from either sample type. What the research found in general, with its limitations: Clinical and demographic metadata were provided uncurated, with the amount varying by source and participant.

In regard to this clone: Its antigen is still unknown. Base quality data are lacking; no much larger clone is found one base away.

The CDR3 contains 16 residues, cysteine and phenylalanine counted. The read is trimmed to its CDR3 DNA, 48 bases read in frame from base 1. Germline trimming amounts to 3 bases on V and 5 bases on J, with 10 as the count of junction bases outside the gene matches. Via the germline V gene (reference sequence), CDR1 is PRHDT and CDR2 FYEKMQ. TCRbeta CDR3 regions were amplified from genomic DNA using the immunoSEQ Assay, a bias-controlled multiplex PCR. The authors' pipeline ran thus. The number of nucleated cells in each sample was estimated from the amplification of reference gene primers within the assay. To quantify the absolute abundance of each unique TCRbeta CDR3 rearrangement, sequence reads were collapsed and filtered. Productive Simpson clonality was computed per sample as the square root of Simpson's diversity index over productive rearrangements. As stored in TCRdb, this immuneACCESS dataset retains in-frame rearrangements with V and J assigned. A fraction of the clones does not appear; measured against another copy, unresolved V genes explain less than half of the discrepancy, and the remainder lacks a known reason. The DNA gave D and trimming, while V, J and clone size come from that table. The sample contains approximately 66,000 clones, 80% to 90% of them found a single time. The ten most abundant clones make up 5.5% to 8.5% of the sample.

This sequence originates from a man aged 55 to 70 with acute or convalescent COVID-19. The sample comprised peripheral blood. The chain is made from TRBV13 and TRBJ2-7, with 10 bases aligning to TRBD2. The CDR3: CASSFRLAGVGNEQYF. The nucleotides are TGTGCCAGCAGCTTTCGTCTAGCGGGGGTCGGCAACGAGCAGTACTTC. Here the CDR3 is joined to the reference TRBV13 and TRBJ2-7 genes, and the full variable domain is: AAGVIQSPRHLIKEKRETATLKCYPIPRHDTVYWYQQGPGQDPQFLISFYEKMQSDKGSIPDRFSAQQFSDYHSELNMSSLELGDSALYFCASSFRLAGVGNEQYFGPGTRLTVT.